A single sample gave rise to the 25 T cell receptor beta chains below, sequenced in a study of CD8 T cells in ankylosing spondylitis. Study-level findings and limits: What seemed typical of ankylosing spondylitis blood was a TCR beta motif built from fewer than ten highly homologous variants.

For these TCRs, the target antigens are not known. Each CDR3 protein is one row after TCRdb ran MiXCR on the 5' RACE reads. The sample carries approximately 440,000 distinct CDR3 sequences, about a sixth recorded once. The sample was blood, either unsorted or a sorted T cell fraction (not recorded which). The origin of the receptors is a male donor with ankylosing spondylitis.

The V call is TRBV6-1, the J call TRBJ1-2; 8 bases match TRBD1. The CDR3 has 13 amino acids. From germline, CDR1 is MNHNS and CDR2 SASEGT. The V segment lost 6 bases and the J segment 4 bases; nucleotides outside the gene matches: 4. CDR3 region: CASRAGQGYGYTF. In DNA form, the CDR3 reads TGTGCCAGCAGAGCCGGACAGGGCTATGGCTACACCTTC.

This clonotype was picked up a small number of times. The CDR3 region is CASSEVAAYNEQFF. CDR3 coding DNA: TGTGCCAGCAGTGAAGTGGCAGCCTACAATGAGCAGTTCTTC. The chain couples TRBV6-1 to TRBJ2-1; D ambiguous. Germline CDR1 MNHNS, CDR2 SASEGT. The CDR3 contains 14 residues. V dropped 1 base and J dropped 2 bases, with 6 bases sitting between them.

V and J are TRBV5-1 and TRBJ1-2, with D perhaps matching TRBD1 (6 bases). Per the germline V gene, CDR1 is SGHRS and CDR2 is YFSETQ. The CDR3 length is 16 residues. Trimming stripped 4 bases from V and 4 bases from J, with 20 bases between. Here the CDR3 DNA reads TGCGCCAGCAGCGCCGTACAGGGTTCTTACGCCTATGGCTACACCTTC. Translating it yields CASSAVQGSYAYGYTF.

This chain joins TRBV12-3 or TRBV12-4 and TRBJ2-5; TRBD2 agrees at 10 bases. CDR3 length: 15 amino acids. With V trimmed by 3 bases and J by 3 bases, 4 bases remained unmatched. CDR3 protein: CASSFALAGEETQYF. The DNA for the CDR3 is TGTGCCAGCAGTTTCGCCCTAGCGGGGGAAGAGACCCAGTACTTC.

This clonotype was counted a few times. This chain uses TRBV7-3 with TRBJ1-3; 7 nucleotides line up with TRBD1. The V segment lost 2 bases and the J segment 2 bases; nucleotides outside the gene matches: 6. Germline values: CDR1 SGHTA, CDR2 FQGTGA. This CDR3 is 16 amino acids long. The chain's CDR3 is CASSLGPQGAGNTIYF. The DNA for the CDR3 is TGTGCCAGCAGCTTAGGGCCCCAGGGGGCTGGAAACACCATATATTTT.

This clonotype was seen a handful of times. Here the CDR3 reads CSARSPGRRQETQYF. DNA of the CDR3: TGCAGTGCTAGATCGCCGGGACGCCGGCAAGAGACCCAGTACTTC. The chain is built from TRBV20-1 and TRBJ2-5; D is possibly TRBD1 or TRBD2 (5 bases each). V dropped 2 bases and J dropped 2 bases, with 15 bases sitting between them. Germline V CDR1 and CDR2: DFQATT, SNEGSKA (reference sequence). This CDR3 is 15 amino acids long.

The sample holds many counts of this clonotype. This chain joins TRBV12-3 or TRBV12-4 and TRBJ1-1; 9 bases agree with TRBD1. The CDR3 loop spans 14 amino acids. Germline trimming cut 6 bases from V and 5 bases from J; bases unmatched to any gene: 7. Written as DNA, the CDR3 is TGTGCCAGCAGACGGGACAGGGCCGGAACTGAAGCTTTCTTT. This codes for CASRRDRAGTEAFF.

This clonotype was detected only a few times. V and J are TRBV28 and TRBJ2-3; weak D call: TRBD1 (6 bases). The CDR3 consists of 16 residues. The germline V and J ends were trimmed by 0 bases and 1 base, with 11 bases remaining between them. Germline assignment: CDR1 MDHEN and CDR2 SYDVKM. The CDR3 nucleotides read TGTGCCAGCAGTTTATGGCCAGGGGCCGGCACAGATACGCAGTATTTT. This translates into CASSLWPGAGTDTQYF. The variable domain in full, completed from reference TRBV28 and TRBJ2-3, reads DVKVTQSSRYLVKRTGEKVFLECVQDMDHENMFWYRQDPGLGLRLIYFSYDVKMKEKGDIPEGYSVSREKKERFSLILESASTNQTSMYLCASSLWPGAGTDTQYFGPGTRLTVL.

This chain joins TRBV6-5 and TRBJ1-1; D is unclear. Trimming shortened V by 2 bases and J by 1 base, and 11 bases separated the two germline ends. The CDR3 is 15 amino acids. Germline-derived CDR1 and CDR2 are MNHEY and SVGAGI. This CDR3 is CASSYRQPANTEAFF. CDR3 in DNA: TGTGCCAGCAGTTACAGGCAACCGGCGAACACTGAAGCTTTCTTT.

V and J are TRBV18 and TRBJ1-1, with D tentatively TRBD1 (5 bases). Germline CDR1 and CDR2: KGHSH and LQKENI. V lost 0 bases, J lost 4 bases, and 9 bases lay in between. This CDR3 has 14 amino acids. CDR3 region: CASSPPGVITEAFF. CDR3 nucleotides: TGTGCCAGCTCACCACCAGGGGTGATCACTGAAGCTTTCTTT.

This clonotype appeared a few times. The chain employs TRBV4-2 and TRBJ2-6, with D possibly being TRBD2 (6 bases). The V end was cut by 3 bases, the J end by 1 base, with 25 bases between. The germline V gene has CDR1 LGHNA and CDR2 YNFKEQ. The CDR3 loop spans 21 amino acids. The CDR3 region has the DNA TGTGCCAGCAGCCACCCTCCGGTTGGGGGGAAAAGGGCTTCTGGGGCCAACGTCCTGACTTTC. Translated, it gives CASSHPPVGGKRASGANVLTF.

This clonotype showed up just a few times. This rearrangement joins TRBV4-1 to TRBJ2-7; D perhaps matches TRBD1 (5 bases). The CDR3 extends over 15 amino acids. Per the germline V gene, CDR1 is MGHRA and CDR2 is YSYEKL. V was trimmed by 3 bases and J by 0 bases, leaving 12 bases between them. The CDR3 coding sequence is TGCGCCAGCAGCCAGCCAGACAGTAGCTCCTACGAGCAGTACTTC. Translation gives CASSQPDSSSYEQYF.

The rearrangement uses TRBV2 and TRBJ2-2; D not resolved. The CDR3 is 14 residues long. Trimming removed 0 bases from V and 6 bases from J, with 8 bases in between. CDR1 and CDR2 (germline): SNHLY, FYNNEI. The CDR3 protein is CASSEAIRSGELFF. The CDR3 DNA sequence: TGTGCCAGCAGTGAAGCGATTAGATCCGGGGAGCTGTTTTTT.

This clonotype has a handful of counts. This rearrangement joins TRBV4-1 to TRBJ1-1; D call uncertain. The germline gives CDR1 MGHRA, CDR2 YSYEKL. With 2 bases removed from V and 1 base from J, the gap between germline ends came to 11 bases. This CDR3 region has 15 residues. The CDR3: CASSQYSEGNTEAFF. In DNA form, the CDR3 reads TGCGCCAGCAGCCAATACTCAGAGGGGAACACTGAAGCTTTCTTT.

V gene TRBV18 combines with J gene TRBJ2-1, with TRBD2 matching over 15 bases. The CDR3 is 18 amino acids. CDR1 and CDR2 (germline): KGHSH, LQKENI. Trimming cost V 3 bases and J 2 bases; bases outside gene matches: 5. DNA of the CDR3: TGTGCCAGCTCACCGCAGGGACTAGCGGGAGGTACCTACAATGAGCAGTTCTTC. The encoded protein is CASSPQGLAGGTYNEQFF.

This clonotype was observed many times. The rearrangement uses TRBV5-1 and TRBJ1-1; the match to TRBD1 covers 7 bases. Germline CDR1 reads SGHRS; CDR2 reads YFSETQ. V dropped 2 bases and J dropped 2; count of bases not matched to a gene: 18. The CDR3 consists of 19 residues. For the CDR3, the DNA is TGCGCCAGCAGCTTAGTCCCAGGGGGGATTATGGGACGAAACACTGAAGCTTTCTTT. Translated, it gives CASSLVPGGIMGRNTEAFF.

The rearrangement uses TRBV23-1 and TRBJ1-4; 8 positions agree with TRBD1. TRBV23-1 is an ORF; its function is uncertain. The CDR3 loop spans 15 amino acids. With 8 bases clipped from V and 6 bases from J, the junction kept 11 bases outside the gene matches. CDR3 sequence (DNA): TGCGCCAGCGAGTTGAAGGACAGGGCATATGAAAAACTGTTTTTT. It encodes CASELKDRAYEKLFF.

In this sample, this clonotype turned up a few times. The chain uses TRBV20-1 and TRBJ2-3; perhaps TRBD2 as D (6 bases). The CDR3 totals 14 residues. Germline V gene sequence: CDR1 DFQATT, CDR2 SNEGSKA (reference sequence). Deletions cut 6 bases from V and 2 bases from J, with 15 bases between. CDR3 in amino acids: CSAETRDSTDTQYF. In nucleotides, the CDR3 is TGCAGTGCGGAAACGCGGGATTCCACAGATACGCAGTATTTT.

In its sample, this clonotype was seen a few times. The J gene is TRBJ2-7, the V gene TRBV6-1, with TRBD1 matching over 8 bases. The CDR3 contains 16 residues. The ends lost 5 bases at V and 2 bases at J; junction bases unmatched: 11. The germline V gene has CDR1 MNHNS and CDR2 SASEGT. The chain's CDR3 is CASSRKGQGATYEQYF. The CDR3 nucleotides read TGTGCCAGCAGTCGTAAAGGACAGGGAGCTACCTACGAGCAGTACTTC.

This clonotype has just a few counts. The rearrangement uses TRBV18 and TRBJ2-7; the D call may be TRBD1 or TRBD2 (5 bases each). With 5 bases removed from V and 1 base from J, the gap between germline ends came to 12 bases. Looked up from germline, CDR1 is KGHSH and CDR2 is LQKENI. The CDR3 has 14 residues. The CDR3 region is CASSREGMSYEQYF. DNA of the CDR3: TGTGCCAGCTCAAGAGAGGGGATGTCCTACGAGCAGTACTTC.

This chain links TRBV27 with TRBJ2-3, with D possibly being TRBD2 (5 bases). This CDR3 is 15 amino acids long. V lost 1 base, J lost 6 bases, and 14 bases lay in between. CDR1 and CDR2 (germline): MNHEY, SMNVEV (reference sequence). This chain's CDR3 is CASSLFSGEGDTQYF. Here the CDR3 DNA reads TGTGCCAGCAGTTTATTTTCAGGAGAGGGTGATACGCAGTATTTT.

This clonotype showed up just a few times. V gene TRBV15 combines with J gene TRBJ2-5; 8 nucleotides match TRBD1. CDR3 length: 15 residues. Germline V gives CDR1 LNHNV, CDR2 YYDKDF (reference sequence). Trimming removed 2 bases from V and 4 bases from J; junction bases left unmatched: 6. The DNA of the CDR3 is TGTGCCACCAGCAGACGAGGACAGGGAAGAGAGACCCAGTACTTC. Translating it yields CATSRRGQGRETQYF.

The chain uses TRBV24-1 and TRBJ2-3; 10 bases align to TRBD1. The CDR3 loop spans 17 amino acids. CDR1 and CDR2 (germline): KGHDR, SFDVKD. Trimming took 2 bases from V and 1 from J; bases not matched to a gene: 5. CDR3 bases: TGTGCCACCAGTGATTCTGGACAGGGGGTAGGCACAGATACGCAGTATTTT. It translates to CATSDSGQGVGTDTQYF.

This clonotype was detected only a few times. The V and J genes are TRBV5-1 and TRBJ2-3; D not certain. This CDR3 has 17 amino acids. The germline gives CDR1 SGHRS, CDR2 YFSETQ. Trimming removed 3 bases from V and 3 bases from J, with 20 bases in between. The CDR3 is CASSSGSTVSMTDTQYF. The CDR3 coding sequence is TGCGCCAGCAGCTCCGGGTCGACCGTTAGTATGACAGATACGCAGTATTTT.

The genes are TRBV20-1 and TRBJ2-7, with unresolved D. Per the germline V gene, CDR1 is DFQATT and CDR2 is SNEGSKA (reference sequence). V was clipped by 6 bases and J by 3 bases, with 15 bases between them. CDR3 length: 13 amino acids. CDR3 nucleotides: TGCAGTGCCCAGGTTATCCACATCTACGAGCAGTACTTC. As protein: CSAQVIHIYEQYF.